This T cell receptor beta chain is drawn from a study of metastatic and nonmetastatic thyroid tumors. None of the patients had undergone any treatment ahead of thyroid surgery. Study-level results: Malignant thyroid tumors reportedly exceeded benign nodules significantly in TCR beta diversity, with the difference appearing in blood and tumor.

After removal of 4 bases from V and 0 bases from J, the junction contained 8 bases not matched to a gene. The length of the CDR3 is 20 residues. The germline CDR1 and CDR2 sequences are KGHDR and SFDVKD. TCRdb re-analyzed the PCR reads through MiXCR. Of 30,000 to 35,000 clones listed, 25% to 35% are singletons. As for this clone: The antigen is unknown.

This rearrangement joins TRBV24-1 to TRBJ2-2; TRBD2 matches 15 bases. The sequenced sample was blood. This receptor was identified in a female donor with papillary thyroid cancer or a benign thyroid nodule (not recorded which). Some clones in this sample may be carry-over from other donors' samples. The CDR3 DNA is TGTGCCACCAGTGACCCTTCGGGACTAGCGGGGGGCCCGAACACCGGGGAGCTGTTTTTT. Residues: CATSDPSGLAGGPNTGELFF.